This is a list of T cell receptor beta chains from one sample in a study of T cell responses to AZD1222 COVID-19 vaccine. Clones were read by immunoSEQ multiplex PCR, and TCRdb kept only the in-frame ones, dropping some. The table has 150,000 to 200,000 clones, 90% seen once. The sample in question was peripheral blood, obtained on day 0 of AZD1222 vaccination. These receptors all stem from an adult in good health. Each CDR3 is given with its conserved first and last residue.

V gene: TRBV5-1
CDR3 protein: CASSQRASTGIENYGYTF

V gene: TRBV6-5
CDR3 protein: CASALGTGPYEQYF

V gene: TRBV2
CDR3 protein: CASSVGNSYTDTQYF

V gene: TRBV2
CDR3 protein: CASIMTGGYGYTF

V gene: TRBV6-6
CDR3 protein: CASSATGIVAYNEQFF

V gene: TRBV19
CDR3 protein: CASSIVQGDLDGYTF

V gene: TRBV9
CDR3 protein: CASSVDEGEKLFF

V gene: TRBV19
CDR3 protein: CASSPQGTWDTEAFF

V gene: TRBV4-2
CDR3 protein: CASSQAGGGGDQPQHF

V gene: TRBV7-9
CDR3 protein: CASSLGSGRGRPYEQYF

V gene: TRBV7-2
CDR3 protein: CASSSGGGRGYGYTF

V gene: TRBV11-3
CDR3 protein: CASSLTSADTQYF

V gene: TRBV5-1
CDR3 protein: CASSRENTGELFF

V gene: TRBV6-5
CDR3 protein: CASKRAGANEQFF

V gene: TRBV9
CDR3 protein: CASSVEGGPNSPLHF

V gene: TRBV11-2
CDR3 protein: CASSLNLNGELFF

V gene: TRBV5-1
CDR3 protein: CASSLAWTDRRNTIYF

V gene: TRBV6-2/TRBV6-3
CDR3 protein: CASSRREASRTDTQYF